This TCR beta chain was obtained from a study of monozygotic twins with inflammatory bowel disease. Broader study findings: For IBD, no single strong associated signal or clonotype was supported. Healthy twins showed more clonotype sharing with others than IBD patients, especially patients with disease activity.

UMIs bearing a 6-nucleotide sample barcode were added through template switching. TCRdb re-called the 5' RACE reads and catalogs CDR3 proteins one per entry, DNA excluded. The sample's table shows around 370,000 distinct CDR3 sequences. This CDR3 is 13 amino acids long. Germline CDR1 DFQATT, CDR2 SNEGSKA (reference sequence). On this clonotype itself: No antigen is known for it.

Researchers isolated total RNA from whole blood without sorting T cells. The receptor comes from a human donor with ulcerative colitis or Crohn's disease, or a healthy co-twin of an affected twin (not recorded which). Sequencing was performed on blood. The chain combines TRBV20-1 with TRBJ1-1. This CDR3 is CSARDWEGTEAFF.